The entry that follows covers one TCR beta chain sequence. CDR3 size: 15 residues. The germline CDR1 and CDR2 sequences are LNHDA and SQIVND (reference sequence). The V gene lost 5 bases and the J gene lost 0 bases, with 11 bases spanning the gap. The data originate from a study of regulatory T cells in long-lasting Graves disease. Study summary: Persistent Graves' disease meant over 5 years of antithyroid drugs with positive TSH receptor antibodies.

According to the study, TCR beta libraries were built with iRepertoire HTBI primers and CDR3-region Arm-PCR. TCRdb reprocessed the multiplex PCR reads with MiXCR, giving one entry per CDR3 protein. The sample includes over 650,000 distinct CDR3 sequences, around 30% of them seen just once. Described time point: persistent/refractory GD, antithyroid drugs over 5 years with positive TRAb. Construction of the TCR library relied on RNA isolated from PBMCs. American Thyroid Association guidelines defined Graves' disease diagnosis. With EDTA tubes as the receptacles, about 9 milliliters of peripheral blood were drawn.

This chain links TRBV19 with TRBJ1-5; D remains unclear. This sample comprised peripheral blood mononuclear cells (PBMCs), obtained when the disease was refractory, from a patient treated with antithyroid drugs. The TCR originated in a female donor with Graves disease. CDR3 nucleotide sequence: TGTGCCAGTAGTGCAGCGCCCTATAGCAATCAGCCCCAGCATTTT. Amino acids: CASSAAPYSNQPQHF.